This T cell receptor beta chain was sequenced during a study of cytomegalovirus exposure and HLA in healthy donors. This clone appeared once. Its matching antigen is unknown. The PCR ran on 60 Vbeta and 13 Jbeta primers. Produced via immunoSEQ multiplex PCR; TCRdb's table is partial and in-frame only. The sample carries some 110,000 clones, around 66% recorded once. Between the trimmed V and J ends, which lost 0 bases and 8 bases, there was a span of 5 bases. The CDR3 consists of 12 residues. The germline V gene encodes CDR1 LNHDA and CDR2 SQIVND (reference sequence). Study-wide results and caveats: TCR beta sequences reportedly predicted most subjects' HLA-A and HLA-B alleles accurately.

The chain joins TRBV19 to TRBJ2-1, with D uncertain. The receptor's source is a woman in her thirties or forties in good health and CMV-seropositive. Input material: PBMCs. CDR3 loop: CASSIERYEQFF. CDR3 nucleotides: TGTGCCAGTAGTATAGAGCGGTATGAGCAGTTCTTC.